This T cell receptor (beta chain) was recorded in a study of T-cell memory formation after mild COVID-19. On this clonotype itself: Its antigen is not identified.

General study points: The appearance of some responding clones in pre-infection memory suggested that cross-reactive memory joined. Balance between CD4 and CD8 was seen in clones contracting day 15 to 85, and a CD4+ lean was seen in later expanders. Confirmation was lacking for SARS-CoV-2 specificity of second-wave clones that peaked on day 37.

Constant-segment primers were used for 5'RACE, and the resulting TCR alpha and TCR beta cDNA libraries carried sample barcodes and UMIs. One entry per CDR3 protein results from TCRdb running MiXCR on the 5' RACE reads. This sample has around 200,000 distinct CDR3 sequences; around a fifth occur once, and the top ten carry more than 20%. Sequencing input: PBMCs or a T cell subset sorted from them (not recorded which). The source is an adult woman who had mild COVID-19 (a few samples of this study predate the infection). Cell type and time point are not known.

The CDR3 region has the DNA TGCAGCGTTGGGGACCGGGACAGGGGATACGAGCAGTACTTC. It translates to CSVGDRDRGYEQYF. The rearrangement uses TRBV29-1 and TRBJ2-7, with 10 bases fitting TRBD1. Unmatched junction bases numbered 7, after V lost 4 bases and J lost 4 bases. Germline lookup yields CDR1 SQVTM and CDR2 ANQGSEA. The CDR3 is 14 residues long.